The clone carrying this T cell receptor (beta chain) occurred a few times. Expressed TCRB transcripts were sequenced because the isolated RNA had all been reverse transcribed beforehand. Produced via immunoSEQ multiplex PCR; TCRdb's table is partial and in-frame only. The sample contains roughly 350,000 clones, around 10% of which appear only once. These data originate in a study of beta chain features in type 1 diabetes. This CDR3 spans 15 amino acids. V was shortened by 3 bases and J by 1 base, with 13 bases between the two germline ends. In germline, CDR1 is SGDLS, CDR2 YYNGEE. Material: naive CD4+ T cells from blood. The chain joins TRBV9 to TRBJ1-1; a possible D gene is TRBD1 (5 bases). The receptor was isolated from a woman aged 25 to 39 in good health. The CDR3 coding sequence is TGTGCCAGCAGCGCTGACATACAGGAGAACACTGAAGCTTTCTTT. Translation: CASSADIQENTEAFF.